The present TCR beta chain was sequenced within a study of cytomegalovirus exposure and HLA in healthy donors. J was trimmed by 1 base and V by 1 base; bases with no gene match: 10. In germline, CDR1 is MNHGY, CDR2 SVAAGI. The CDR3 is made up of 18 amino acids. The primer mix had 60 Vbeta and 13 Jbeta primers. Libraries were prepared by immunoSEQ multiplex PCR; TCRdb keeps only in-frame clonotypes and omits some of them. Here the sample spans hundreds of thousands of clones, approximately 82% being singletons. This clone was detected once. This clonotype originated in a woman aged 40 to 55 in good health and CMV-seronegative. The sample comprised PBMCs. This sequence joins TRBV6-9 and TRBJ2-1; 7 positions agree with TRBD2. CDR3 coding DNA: TGTGCCAGCAGTTATTGGGTGACTAGCAGCAAATCCTACAATGAGCAGTTCTTC. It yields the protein CASSYWVTSSKSYNEQFF.